The source of this TCR beta chain is a study of cytomegalovirus exposure and HLA in healthy donors. The study, taken as a whole, reports: A few CMV-associated chains were confirmed in vitro to be specific for CMV antigens. It was likely that a cluster of highly shared sequence variants was a sequencing artifact. HLA-A and HLA-B allele assignments for most subjects were reportedly predicted accurately using TCR beta sequences.

The primer mix had 60 Vbeta and 13 Jbeta primers. The repertoire was sequenced with immunoSEQ multiplex PCR; TCRdb's copy has only in-frame clones and lacks some. This sample carries roughly 140,000 clones, 70% to 80% of them seen once, and the ten largest clones take around 3.7%. The sample holds a few counts of this clone. Antigen unknown. V was pared by 1 base and J by 8 bases, with 8 bases of the junction left unmatched. The CDR3 contains 17 residues. Germline lookup yields CDR1 SGHVS and CDR2 FQNEAQ. Sequenced: PBMCs. This clonotype was obtained from a man aged 18 to 30 in good health and CMV-seronegative. The rearrangement links TRBV7-8 to TRBJ2-1; 13 bases map to TRBD2. The chain's CDR3 is CASSLGTSGGALDEQFF. The CDR3 region has the DNA TGTGCCAGCAGCTTAGGAACTAGCGGGGGGGCCTTAGATGAGCAGTTCTTC.